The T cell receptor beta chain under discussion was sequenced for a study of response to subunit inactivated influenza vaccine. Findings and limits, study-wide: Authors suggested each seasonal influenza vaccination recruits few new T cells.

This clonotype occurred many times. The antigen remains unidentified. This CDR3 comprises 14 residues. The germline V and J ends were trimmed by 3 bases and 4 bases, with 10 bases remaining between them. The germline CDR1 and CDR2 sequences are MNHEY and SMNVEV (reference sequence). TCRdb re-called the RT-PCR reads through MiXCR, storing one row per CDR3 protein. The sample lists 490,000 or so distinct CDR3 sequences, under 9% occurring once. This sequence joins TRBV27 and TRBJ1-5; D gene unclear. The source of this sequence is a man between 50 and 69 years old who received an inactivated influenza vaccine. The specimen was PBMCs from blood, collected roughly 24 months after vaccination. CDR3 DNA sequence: TGTGCCAGCAGTTTCCAACGAGGTAATCAGCCCCAGCATTTT. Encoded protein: CASSFQRGNQPQHF.